This entry concerns a single T cell receptor beta chain. The sample is drawn from a study of lymphopenia after photon versus proton radiotherapy. V gave up 2 bases and J gave up 4 bases, with 12 bases separating them. This CDR3 spans 14 amino acids. Germline CDR1 is WNHNN and CDR2 is SYGVQD (reference sequence). Sequencing was performed with immunoSEQ multiplex PCR; in TCRdb, only in-frame clones are kept and a portion is missing. The sample includes about 65,000 clones, 87% of them seen just once. This material consisted of peripheral blood, taken from a patient treated with proton-based radiotherapy. This receptor was identified in an elderly man with esophageal cancer. V gene TRBV10-1 combines with J gene TRBJ2-7; unclear D gene. CDR3 loop: CASSEPIAPYEQYF. CDR3 bases: TGCGCCAGCAGTGAGCCTATAGCACCTTACGAGCAGTACTTC.